The sequence of this T cell receptor beta chain was determined in a study of blood T cell repertoires in COVID-19. About the study: Sample material is recorded as cDNA or gDNA derived from T cells, B-cell-depleted T cells, or PBMCs.

J gave up 0 bases and V 6 bases, and 9 bases lay outside the gene matches. Per the germline V gene, CDR1 is MNHEY and CDR2 is SMNVEV (reference sequence). This CDR3 has 17 residues. Measured with immunoSEQ multiplex PCR; TCRdb has only the in-frame clones, and not every one. The sample has roughly 290,000 clones; 75% to 95% are singletons. This sequence joins TRBV27 and TRBJ2-3; 10 positions match TRBD2. Material for sequencing was peripheral blood. This clonotype originated in a woman aged 25 to 45 with COVID-19, enrolled during active disease. CDR3 nucleotides: TGTGCCAGCAGAACAGGGACTAGCGTACAAAGCACAGATACGCAGTATTTT. Encoded protein: CASRTGTSVQSTDTQYF.